Listed below are T cell receptor beta chains from one sample, sequenced in a study of graft-versus-host responses after intestinal transplantation. Their antigens are not known. Method: immunoSEQ multiplex PCR; TCRdb's copy keeps in-frame clones and lacks some. The table shows around 120,000 clones, with approximately 90% occurring only once. The source material was unstimulated CD4+ T cells sorted from spleen or lymph node cells, sampled before intestinal transplant. Receptors originate from a human donor who received an intestinal transplant. CDR3s include the opening cysteine and the closing phenylalanine or tryptophan. A D gene is named only where the DNA matches it firmly.

v_call d_call cdr3_aa
TRBV28 TRBD1 CASSLGQGSNQPQHF
TRBV4-3 NA CASSHIKPRGSNEKLFF
TRBV6-1 TRBD1 CASSEGAGGYQPQHF
TRBV6-6 NA CASSYSRRGAEAFF
TRBV6-5 NA CASSYYRTNEKLFF
TRBV27 NA CASGWDSLSYNEQFF
TRBV20-1 NA CSAREATEAFF
TRBV29-1 NA CSAAGGNYGYTF
TRBV18 NA CASSQKQGFDGYTF
TRBV5-4 NA CASSGGSFGYTF
TRBV7-2 TRBD2 CASSSLTSGGRDEQFF
TRBV7-9 TRBD1 CASSPGQGWTEAFF
TRBV6-6 NA CASSLQGSPLHF
TRBV5-1 NA CASSKAAEADTQYF
TRBV29-1 TRBD1 CSTRDSLYEQYF
TRBV4-1 TRBD2 CASSRTSGNNEQFF
TRBV6-6 TRBD1 CASSETGEDSGELFF
TRBV30 TRBD1 CAWSVPATSRDRGSAGYTF
TRBV28 TRBD1 CASSPRQGRGEAFF
TRBV5-6 TRBD1 CASSFRMTGHTEAFF
TRBV5-1 NA CASSLREIGTDTQYF
TRBV30 NA CAWARTMNTEAFF
TRBV9 NA CASSVRRENTGELFF
TRBV29-1 TRBD1 CSVEVWGQGTDTQYF
TRBV28 TRBD1 CASSSPGTGYYEQYF
TRBV4-1 NA CASSQVAGLGGYTF
TRBV6-1 NA CASRRQGGTGELFF
TRBV7-6 TRBD1 CASSPWTGGDEQYF
TRBV7-7 NA CASSRQVWETQYF
TRBV6-1 NA CASSGTPGNQPQHF
TRBV12-1 NA CASSFPDRVPYEQYF
TRBV4-3 TRBD2 CASSQVWRGAYNEQFF
TRBV7-2 NA CASSVLRGLSYEQYF
TRBV2 TRBD1 CASELSEGASPYNEQFF
TRBV7-2 TRBD1 CASSPTGGGETQYF
TRBV7-9 NA CASNRDTGELFF
TRBV30 TRBD1 CAWTHRGGQPQHF
TRBV19 TRBD1 CASSIATGGNQPQHF
TRBV7-2 NA CASSLQGTGELFF
TRBV10-1 NA CASRPDLNTEAFF
TRBV5-1 TRBD2 CASSLGLAGGPGFF
TRBV30 TRBD2 CAWSVTSGTSVRHYEQYF
TRBV7-2 NA CASSLPIEQGYGYTF
TRBV5-1 TRBD1 CASSGQGNTGELFF
TRBV30 NA CAWSVPGGSNQPQHF
TRBV5-4 NA CASSFVSRQGGGYTF
TRBV10-3 TRBD2 CAISGPRLADPYNEQFF
TRBV5-6 NA CASSLQDQPQHF
TRBV7-9 TRBD2 CASSPTGRAGAEADTQYF
TRBV11-2 NA CASSLRVATGELFF
TRBV6-5 NA CASSYSAVYNSPLHF
TRBV6-4 TRBD1 CASSLQGISNEQFF
TRBV6-5 TRBD1 CASRAGQGRQPQHF
TRBV19 NA CASSIDLKATGVKRDNEQFF
TRBV19 NA CASSSRRNEQFF
TRBV21-1 NA CASSEQRGGGYTF
TRBV2 NA CASSPNLGTWQFF
TRBV11-2 NA CASRRGPYEQYF